The 8 T cell receptor beta chains presented below share a single source sample, sequenced in a study of blood T cell repertoires in COVID-19. The data were produced by immunoSEQ multiplex PCR, yet TCRdb's version contains in-frame clones alone and is incomplete. The sample consists of a few hundred thousand clones, roughly 86% of them appearing once. Material for sequencing was PBMCs or T cells enriched from blood (not recorded which). These receptors originate from a woman younger than 35 who had recovered from COVID-19.

The chain couples TRBV24-1 to TRBJ1-2, with 11 nucleotides matching TRBD1. This CDR3 contains 17 residues. Germline-derived CDR1 and CDR2 are KGHDR and SFDVKD. Unmatched junction bases numbered 12, after V lost 4 bases and J lost 6 bases. CDR3 bases: TGTGCCACCAGTGAGCGAGGGACAGGGGGGACTCGTAATGGCTACACCTTC. The encoded protein is CATSERGTGGTRNGYTF.

The chain employs TRBV19 and TRBJ1-4, with TRBD1 as a possible D gene (5 bases). The V end lost 3 bases, the J end lost 7 bases, and 12 bases lay between the germline ends. Germline V gene lookup returns CDR1 LNHDA and CDR2 SQIVND (reference sequence). This CDR3 contains 14 residues. As DNA, the CDR3 is TGTGCCAGTAGTATCGGGGGATCCCGTGAAAAACTGTTTTTT. This codes for CASSIGGSREKLFF.

V is TRBV28 and J is TRBJ2-1; TRBD1 might be the D (5 bases). V was trimmed by 2 bases and J by 12 bases, leaving 17 bases between them. CDR1 is MDHEN, CDR2 SYDVKM, per germline. This CDR3 has 14 residues. The DNA of the CDR3 is TGTGCCAGCAGTTTAGAGCTACAGTTAACAGGGCAGTTCTTC. Amino acids: CASSLELQLTGQFF.

The gene calls are TRBV4-1 and TRBJ1-6; no clear D. Germline V gene lookup returns CDR1 MGHRA and CDR2 YSYEKL. This CDR3 is 18 amino acids long. The V end lost 0 bases, the J end lost 2 bases, and 14 bases lay between the germline ends. The CDR3 bases are TGCGCCAGCAGCCAAGACGCCTCATTAGAAGCCTATAATTCACCCCTCCACTTT. Residues: CASSQDASLEAYNSPLHF.

The chain is built from TRBV9 and TRBJ1-5, with D maybe TRBD1 (5 bases). Trimming removed 0 bases at V and 6 bases at J, with 10 bases between. CDR3 length: 14 amino acids. Germline V gives CDR1 SGDLS, CDR2 YYNGEE. CDR3 coding DNA: TGTGCCAGCAGCGTAGGGGGGGAGCCTCAGCCCCAGCATTTT. It encodes CASSVGGEPQPQHF.

V gene TRBV13 combines with J gene TRBJ1-1; the D gene is possibly TRBD1 (5 bases). Germline loops: CDR1 PRHDT, CDR2 FYEKMQ (reference sequence). Trimming shortened V by 5 bases and J by 4 bases, and 23 bases separated the two germline ends. The CDR3 sequence is 17 residues long. The CDR3 region is CASSPRLLDRVFTEAFF. The CDR3 nucleotides are TGTGCCAGCAGCCCGCGCCTCTTAGACAGAGTGTTCACTGAAGCTTTCTTT.

V gene TRBV2 combines with J gene TRBJ1-1, with 11 bases lining up with TRBD1. The V gene end was trimmed by 10 bases and the J gene end by 4 bases; junction bases not matched to a gene: 8. Per the germline V gene, CDR1 is SNHLY and CDR2 is FYNNEI. CDR3 size: 14 residues. This CDR3 is CATTGQGGSTEAFF. In nucleotides, the CDR3 is TGTGCCACCACGGGACAGGGGGGGTCCACTGAAGCTTTCTTT.

This chain links TRBV28 with TRBJ2-5; 8 bases fit TRBD2. The CDR3 totals 19 residues. Germline-derived CDR1 and CDR2 are MDHEN and SYDVKM. Trimming at V came to 7 bases and at J to 5 bases, leaving 24 bases not matched to a gene. The CDR3 reads CASTEGDSRLALFEETQYF. The CDR3 bases are TGTGCCAGCACCGAAGGGGACTCGAGACTAGCGTTATTCGAGGAGACCCAGTACTTC. The whole variable domain, remainder taken from reference TRBV28 and TRBJ2-5, is DVKVTQSSRYLVKRTGEKVFLECVQDMDHENMFWYRQDPGLGLRLIYFSYDVKMKEKGDIPEGYSVSREKKERFSLILESASTNQTSMYLCASTEGDSRLALFEETQYFGPGTRLLVL.